The rows below give T cell receptor beta chains drawn from one sample of a study of cytomegalovirus exposure and HLA in healthy donors. Produced via immunoSEQ multiplex PCR; TCRdb's table is partial and in-frame only. The table records approximately 190,000 clones, 84% of them present only once. Sequenced: PBMCs. These receptors all stem from a man aged 18 to 29 in good health and CMV-seropositive. Each CDR3 is given with its conserved first and last residue.

v_call cdr3_aa
TRBV7-8 CASSLGQSFVRQPQHF
TRBV7-2 CASSLVSGSPYEQYF
TRBV4-3 CASSVALGEQYF
TRBV5-6 CASSLGSVTGELFF
TRBV11-1 CASKAGQDLYNEQFF
TRBV6-1 CASSASQGSEKLFF
TRBV11-3 CASSKRQGYEQYF
TRBV7-8 CASSFKIRGTDTYEQYF
TRBV19 CASSTGTKNTIYF
TRBV4-2 CASSQRGEDQDTQYF
TRBV7-3 CASAPSGSYEQYF
TRBV9 CASSGTGGESGNTIYF
TRBV19 CASGGLAGGRETQYF
TRBV25-1 CASSDPVSTEAFF
TRBV28 CASSRRTGGSGNEQFF
TRBV7-2 CASSLAGGKNIQYF
TRBV30 CAWRTSGRYLAGELFF
TRBV18 CASTRTFGGGTEAFF
TRBV7-2 CASRLTGEHTEAFF
TRBV2 CASRGRWGTGAGGYTF
TRBV11-2 CASSLDTSGRTPNTGELFF
TRBV27 CASSIIETGLYEQYF
TRBV27 CASSGASNQPQHF
TRBV6-5 CASSYSRQGSYEQYF
TRBV5-1 CASRAGVEKLFF
TRBV5-8 CASSLLGQGAVDTQYF
TRBV2 CASSEVTTVAGELFF
TRBV7-9 CASSSNRGRPYEQYF
TRBV7-9 CASDSTPGEAFF
TRBV5-6 CASSRGLTDTQYF
TRBV5-1 CASSLALSGETQYF
TRBV6-5 CASTPQRDQETQYF
TRBV2 CASSEAPGGIGEQYF
TRBV6-1 CASIASGKVGEQFF
TRBV11-3 CASSPTPLAGDTGELFF
TRBV4-2 CASSEGGGADYGYTF
TRBV28 CASTGGGPGPASGYTF
TRBV4-3 CASSPRRDTEQYF
TRBV5-1 CASSYILQDTQYF
TRBV19 CASSPREAPDTQYF
TRBV9 CASSPRTGGGGQFF
TRBV27 CASSLSEGQPQHF
TRBV27 CASRSGMVQYF
TRBV7-3 CASSFSGRDGTQYF
TRBV27 CASSPRVAGGPHEQYF
TRBV28 CATAGPPNYEQYF
TRBV4-3 CASSQDAGQQFF
TRBV5-4 CASSLDRHYEQYF
TRBV7-6 CASSLRGRMGDEQFF
TRBV6-6 CASGPSGTYEQYF
TRBV4-1 CASSPNRQGIGYTF
TRBV7-6 CASSVLQGALNTGELFF
TRBV5-1 CASSSGQPPSGANVLTF
TRBV9 CASSVGAGGVDRETQYF
TRBV7-9 CASSLRAQTGNDDEQYF
TRBV19 CASSIPGQGTEAFF
TRBV28 CAINTGRQPQHF
TRBV19 CASSSPQWEQYF
TRBV28 CASSLPKLSSYEQYF